What follows are 23 T cell receptor beta chains derived from one specimen sequenced in a study of vaccination effects on CD4 cells after COVID-19. The protocol was immunoSEQ multiplex PCR, while the TCRdb copy is restricted to in-frame clones and leaves out a portion. The table shows roughly 76,000 clones, with approximately 81% occurring only once. Antigen-specific CD4+ T cell clonotypes were called by their expansion after viral peptide-pool culture in ViraFEST. Following 10 days of culture, CD4+ T cells were isolated. No cognate antigen is known for these TCRs. The starting material was CD4+ T cells from PBMCs cultured with HCoV-229E spike peptides, obtained before COVID-19 vaccination. Receptor source: a human donor who received a COVID-19 vaccine.

The table lists this clone with a count of one. This sequence joins TRBV7-2 and TRBJ2-2, with 9 bases fitting TRBD2. This CDR3 region has 16 residues. V was clipped by 0 bases and J by 8 bases; unmatched bases: 7. Germline assignment: CDR1 SGHTA and CDR2 FQGNSA. For the CDR3, the DNA is TGTGCCAGCAGCTTAGCGGGTAGCGGGGGATTGGGGGAGCTGTTTTTT. This encodes CASSLAGSGGLGELFF.

This chain uses TRBV6-2 or TRBV6-3 with TRBJ1-5; D ambiguous. CDR1 is MNHEY, CDR2 SVGEGT, per germline. Trimming shortened V by 6 bases and J by 5 bases, and 11 bases separated the two germline ends. The CDR3 covers 13 residues. CDR3 in DNA: TGTGCCAGCAGCCCGGGGAACTATCAGCCCCAGCATTTT. Translated: CASSPGNYQPQHF.

Notes on this clone: The same CDR3 can be traced to other DNA sequences in this sample. Written as DNA, the CDR3 is TGCGCCAGCAGCTTGGGCAGGGGCACAGATACGCAGTATTTT. This translates into CASSLGRGTDTQYF. The rearrangement uses TRBV5-1 and TRBJ2-3, with a weak D call TRBD1 (5 bases). Looked up from germline, CDR1 is SGHRS and CDR2 is YFSETQ. Trimming took off 0 bases at V and 1 base at J, with 6 bases between the two ends. This CDR3 region has 14 residues. Full variable domain (rest looked up from reference TRBV5-1 and TRBJ2-3): KAGVTQTPRYLIKTRGQQVTLSCSPISGHRSVSWYQQTPGQGLQFLFEYFSETQRNKGNFPGRFSGRQFSNSRSEMNVSTLELGDSALYLCASSLGRGTDTQYFGPGTRLTVL.

The chain carries TRBV5-4 and TRBJ2-5, with 13 bases aligning to TRBD2. Germline V lookup: CDR1 SGHNT, CDR2 YYREEE (reference sequence). The length of the CDR3 is 16 residues. J lost 3 bases, V lost 4 bases, and 6 bases had no gene match. The CDR3 protein is CASSGWTSGGKETQYF. Here the CDR3 DNA reads TGTGCCAGCAGCGGTTGGACTAGCGGGGGAAAAGAGACCCAGTACTTC.

The J gene is TRBJ1-2, the V gene TRBV30, with no clear D. Trimming took 1 base from V and 3 from J, leaving 6 bases between them. The CDR3 has 12 amino acids. Germline V gene sequence: CDR1 GTSNPN, CDR2 SVGIG (reference sequence). The CDR3 spells CAWSGGDYGYTF. As DNA, the CDR3 is TGTGCCTGGAGTGGGGGTGACTATGGCTACACCTTC. The variable domain in full, with the rest retrieved from reference TRBV30 and TRBJ1-2, is SQTIHQWPATLVQPVGSPLSLECTVEGTSNPNLYWYRQAAGRGLQLLFYSVGIGQISSEVPQNLSASRPQDRQFILSSKKLLLSDSGFYLCAWSGGDYGYTFGSGTRLTVV.

The V and J genes are TRBV5-1 and TRBJ1-2; D might be TRBD1 (6 bases). V was pared by 2 bases and J by 7 bases, with 15 bases between. Looked up from germline, CDR1 is SGHRS and CDR2 is YFSETQ. This CDR3 has 14 amino acids. The CDR3 spells CASSLEQGRGGYTF. The CDR3 DNA reads TGCGCCAGCAGCTTAGAACAGGGTCGCGGTGGCTACACCTTC.

In DNA form, the CDR3 reads TGTGCCAGCAGTTACTCGGGACAGGGGAAAGAAAAACTGTTTTTT. Amino acid sequence: CASSYSGQGKEKLFF. This chain joins TRBV6-5 and TRBJ1-4; 10 positions match TRBD1. The length of the CDR3 is 15 residues. The germline gives CDR1 MNHEY, CDR2 SVGAGI. V was pared by 0 bases and J by 8 bases, with 3 bases of the junction left unmatched.

The chain carries TRBV19 and TRBJ1-2; the match to TRBD1 covers 10 bases. The CDR3 runs to 15 residues. Germline V lookup: CDR1 LNHDA, CDR2 SQIVND (reference sequence). Trimming cost V 5 bases and J 2 bases; bases outside gene matches: 5. The CDR3 DNA is TGTGCCAGTAGTCAGCGGACAGGGGGGAACTATGGCTACACCTTC. Its protein product is CASSQRTGGNYGYTF.

The rearrangement links TRBV4-2 to TRBJ1-4; no clear D gene. Trimming removed 0 bases at V and 8 bases at J, with 13 bases between. In germline, CDR1 is LGHNA, CDR2 YNFKEQ. The CDR3 runs 15 residues. CDR3 sequence reads: CASSQDARYSEKLFF. DNA for the CDR3: TGTGCCAGCAGCCAAGATGCGCGATATTCGGAAAAACTGTTTTTT.

A few counts support this clone. In nucleotides, the CDR3 is TGCGCCAGCAGAGGAGAAAAACTGTTTTTT. Its protein product is CASRGEKLFF. The chain combines TRBV5-1 with TRBJ1-4; no clear D. Germline values: CDR1 SGHRS, CDR2 YFSETQ. This CDR3 spans 10 amino acids. Deletions cut 5 bases from V and 8 bases from J, with 4 bases between. The entire variable domain, with the rest obtained from reference TRBV5-1 and TRBJ1-4, is as follows: KAGVTQTPRYLIKTRGQQVTLSCSPISGHRSVSWYQQTPGQGLQFLFEYFSETQRNKGNFPGRFSGRQFSNSRSEMNVSTLELGDSALYLCASRGEKLFFGSGTQLSVL.

V usage is TRBV7-3 and J usage is TRBJ2-3, with a possible D match to TRBD1 (5 bases). This CDR3 has 15 amino acids. CDR1 and CDR2 (germline): SGHTA, FQGTGA. V was clipped by 1 base and J by 5 bases, with 13 bases between them. The CDR3 spells CASSLITGAGDTQYF. CDR3 in DNA: TGTGCCAGCAGCTTAATCACTGGGGCCGGAGATACGCAGTATTTT.

In this sample, this clone turned up once. The CDR3 is CASSLGTGVRNTEAFF. In nucleotides, the CDR3 is TGTGCCAGCAGCTTAGGGACAGGGGTGAGGAACACTGAAGCTTTCTTT. The chain recombines TRBV7-9 with TRBJ1-1, with 9 bases matching TRBD1. The CDR3 spans 16 residues. Losses at the gene ends were 1 base for V and 1 base for J; bases not matched to a gene: 4. CDR1 is SEHNR, CDR2 FQNEAQ, per germline (reference sequence). The full variable domain, completed using reference TRBV7-9 and TRBJ1-1, is DTGVSQNPRHKITKRGQNVTFRCDPISEHNRLYWYRQTLGQGPEFLTYFQNEAQLEKSRLLSDRFSAERPKGSFSTLEIQRTEQGDSAMYLCASSLGTGVRNTEAFFGQGTRLTVV.

V usage is TRBV10-2 and J usage is TRBJ1-3; D uncertain. The CDR3 sequence is 13 residues long. The germline CDR1 and CDR2 sequences are WSHSY and SAAADI. V lost 6 bases, J lost 1 base, and 7 bases lay in between. The CDR3: CASSDRSGNTIYF. The CDR3 coding sequence is TGCGCCAGCAGCGATCGATCTGGAAACACCATATATTTT.

The chain has TRBV24-1 and TRBJ2-5; 7 positions agree with TRBD1. The CDR3 length is 15 residues. J lost 1 base, V lost 2 bases, and 3 bases had no gene match. Germline CDR1 KGHDR, CDR2 SFDVKD. The CDR3 DNA sequence: TGTGCCACCAGTGATTGGACAGGCCCCCAAGAGACCCAGTACTTC. Translating gives CATSDWTGPQETQYF.

This clone has a handful of counts. This chain links TRBV4-1 with TRBJ2-2, with 9 bases fitting TRBD1. CDR1 and CDR2 from the germline V gene are MGHRA and YSYEKL. Trimming at V came to 5 bases and at J to 6 bases, leaving 4 bases not matched to a gene. The length of the CDR3 is 14 residues. The CDR3 DNA sequence: TGCGCCAGCAGCAAGGGACAGGGAGCCGGGGAGCTGTTTTTT. Encoded protein: CASSKGQGAGELFF.

This clone appeared a few times. The chain couples TRBV2 to TRBJ2-2, with no clear D. CDR3 size: 16 residues. Trimming pared 2 bases from V and 4 bases from J, leaving 14 bases between. The germline V gene has CDR1 SNHLY and CDR2 FYNNEI. DNA of the CDR3: TGTGCCAGCAGTGAAAGGAGTCCAGGTTCCACCGGGGAGCTGTTTTTT. Amino acid sequence: CASSERSPGSTGELFF.

The count of this clone is one. The chain recombines TRBV10-3 with TRBJ2-3; a weak D match, TRBD2 (5 bases). V dropped 4 bases and J dropped 4 bases, with 18 bases sitting between them. CDR3 length: 16 residues. Germline loops: CDR1 ENHRY, CDR2 SYGVKD. The CDR3 nucleotides are TGTGCCATCAGTGGGGTCTTTGGTCTTAGCGCAGATACGCAGTATTTT. It encodes CAISGVFGLSADTQYF.

The V and J genes are TRBV5-1 and TRBJ2-2; 12 positions agree with TRBD1. The CDR3 is 17 residues long. The germline V gene encodes CDR1 SGHRS and CDR2 YFSETQ. V trimming: 6 bases; J trimming: 7 bases; junction bases outside the gene matches: 13. CDR3 amino acids: CASTKFGTGGRVGELFF. In DNA, the CDR3 is TGCGCCAGCACCAAGTTCGGGACAGGGGGCCGAGTCGGGGAGCTGTTTTTT.

This clone was recorded a few times. The chain combines TRBV5-1 with TRBJ2-3; TRBD2 aligns across 15 bases. From germline, CDR1 is SGHRS and CDR2 YFSETQ. The CDR3 consists of 18 residues. The V gene end was trimmed by 2 bases and the J gene end by 0 bases; junction bases not matched to a gene: 4. In nucleotides, the CDR3 is TGCGCCAGCAGCTTTGGACTAGCGGGGGGGGACAGCACAGATACGCAGTATTTT. Translating it yields CASSFGLAGGDSTDTQYF.

This chain links TRBV7-2 with TRBJ1-5; D is ambiguous. V was pared by 3 bases and J by 4 bases, with 7 bases between. Germline CDR1 is SGHTA and CDR2 is FQGNSA. The CDR3 covers 13 residues. Written as DNA, the CDR3 is TGTGCCAGCAGCTTGTCGAGGAATCAGCCCCAGCATTTT. Its translation: CASSLSRNQPQHF.

This clone was picked up a small number of times. The chain recombines TRBV27 with TRBJ1-4; 9 positions agree with TRBD1. V was pared by 8 bases and J by 6 bases, with 4 bases of the junction left unmatched. The CDR3 is 13 amino acids. Per the germline V gene, CDR1 is MNHEY and CDR2 is SMNVEV (reference sequence). The CDR3 reads CASSDRGDEKLFF. CDR3 coding DNA: TGTGCCAGCTCGGACAGGGGCGATGAAAAACTGTTTTTT.

This chain connects TRBV6-5 to TRBJ2-1; D gene unclear. CDR3 size: 15 residues. Germline V gives CDR1 MNHEY, CDR2 SVGAGI. V lost 5 bases, J lost 3 bases, and 14 bases lay in between. The CDR3 reads CASSPGRFNYNEQFF. CDR3 bases: TGTGCCAGCAGTCCAGGAAGATTCAACTACAATGAGCAGTTCTTC.

A few counts support this clone. The chain combines TRBV12-3 or TRBV12-4 with TRBJ1-6; 8 bases are shared with TRBD1. V lost 11 bases and J lost 7; bases outside the gene matches: 4. This CDR3 is built from 12 residues. The CDR3 reads CAGRTGNSPLHF. The DNA of the CDR3 is TGTGCCGGGAGGACAGGGAATTCACCCCTCCACTTT.